The following is a TCR beta chain sequence with its context. TCRdb analysed the PCR reads with MiXCR anew, one entry per CDR3 protein. The sample lists about 20,000 distinct CDR3 sequences; under 45% were seen once. The ends lost 4 bases at V and 3 bases at J; junction bases unmatched: 7. The CDR3 sequence is 16 residues long. Germline V gene data show CDR1 as MNHNS and CDR2 as SASEGT. This sample stems from a study of tumor-infiltrating lymphocytes in oesophageal squamous cell carcinoma. The chain is built from TRBV6-1 and TRBJ2-3; 10 bases map to TRBD2. Sequencing was done on a sample of esophageal tumor tissue. The source of this sequence is a male donor with esophageal squamous cell carcinoma. CDR3 DNA: TGTGCCAGCAGTGTATCTAGCGGGAGTAGGACAGATACGCAGTATTTT. It specifies CASSVSSGSRTDTQYF.